The T cell receptor beta chain described here comes from a study of cytomegalovirus exposure and HLA in healthy donors (dated by TCRdb to between 2016 and 2019). Regarding the complete study: According to an earlier analysis of several hundred of the donors, about 180 million T cells yielded over 100 million unique TCR beta sequences and about 300 Gb of sequence data. Approximately 310 gigabases of sequencing data and roughly 81 million unique TCR sequences made up an early release that covered fewer than 650 HLA-typed donors. Of the roughly 400 genotyped donors, 81% fell in the genetic ancestry cluster associated with self-reported Caucasian donors. The study aimed to test whether signatures of past pathogen exposure could be identified by cataloging public T cell receptors. The T cell repertoires of several hundred subjects were profiled by immunosequencing and related to cytomegalovirus serostatus. Along with the approximately 670-subject first cohort, a separate validation cohort of about 110 different subjects was used. The study combined high-throughput TCR immunosequencing, statistical association of individual TCRs with disease status, and machine learning to predict cytomegalovirus infection status. In a later analysis, previously published TCR beta repertoires from 550 to 700 donors were re-analyzed and high-resolution HLA genotyping was added so that TCR occurrence patterns could be studied. Rather than using new phenotypic data, the later analysis identified candidate immune exposures from TCR beta sequences and from how often those sequences occurred across donors. An earlier analysis of several hundred of the donors applied high-throughput TCR beta sequencing to assess whether each TCR beta V gene segment acted as functional or pseudogenic. Alongside the repertoire data, information on donor age, sex, ethnicity and CMV serostatus was compiled. Genome-wide SNP genotypes for about 65% of the roughly 670 donors were used in a later genetic analysis, which treated that subset as a discovery cohort. All discovery cohort repertoires had been generated on a single sequencing platform. HLA typing covered class I and class II loci at four-digit resolution. Typing coverage differed by locus: A, B, C, DRB1 and DQB1 were typed in about 620-640 donors, DQA1 in roughly 500, DPA1 in 600 to 610, and DPB1 in just under 480. Because of strong linkage in the cohort, four or five DR-DQ haplotypes were treated as single units for association and clustering. Among about 410 genotyped donors of the cohort, an average of roughly 230,000 unique TCR beta nucleotide sequences was sequenced per donor, of which about 20% were non-productive. General conclusions and limits of the study: Because counts were too low, about 18 rarely observed V segments, including chromosome 9 orphons, were excluded from the earlier analysis of about 500 of the donors. A later analysis found that TCR association rates varied across HLA loci, with DRB1 alleles showing the most associated TCRs and HLA-C alleles the fewest. Cytomegalovirus status was reported to be diagnosed by the classifier with high specificity and sensitivity in both the original and validation cohorts. A few of the identified cytomegalovirus-associated TCR beta chains were confirmed in vitro to be specific for cytomegalovirus antigens. HLA typing was unavailable for some donors at each locus, so association tests used only the typed subset. In an earlier analysis of about 600 of the donors, most TCR beta V segments appeared in productive rearrangements about 87% or about 30% of the time, broadly matching IMGT annotations. A later analysis found that most CMV-associated TCR beta chains appeared HLA-restricted, with HLA associations seemingly driven largely by CMV exposure. A further reported finding was that TCR beta sequences accurately predicted the HLA-A and HLA-B alleles for most subjects in the first cohort. Across donors, most TCR sequences were observed very rarely, whereas some public TCRs were present in many individuals. The presence/absence analyses assumed that sequencing depth was roughly uniform across donors, and that assumption may not be true. When HLA alleles, especially DR and DQ, strongly co-occurred, TCR associations were difficult to assign to individual alleles. Some IMGT-functional V segments, including TRBV6-2 and TRBV6-3, could not be distinguished by the 87-base-pair reads and were therefore excluded. The cohort was sequenced for TCR beta chains only, and without alpha or paired-chain data the features that could be detected were limited. A later analysis associated approximately 17,000 TCR beta sequences with specific HLA alleles at a false discovery rate of 0.05. In the study, approximately 150 TCR beta chains were listed as associated with cytomegalovirus. A cluster of highly shared sequence variants was judged likely to be a technical artifact of the sequencing pipeline. Linkage disequilibrium might explain the correlated functional status among segregating V segments, but an unknown experimental factor could not be excluded. In a later analysis, HLA-associated TCR beta chains were found to be more clonally expanded and to have lower generation probabilities than equally common non-associated chains. In a later analysis, several top co-occurrence clusters were reported to appear linked to parvovirus B19, influenza, CMV and Epstein-Barr virus. V-gene and J-gene trimming of TCR beta chains was associated with a missense DCLRE1C variant in a later genetic analysis, and the association was replicated in an independent cohort. Immune exposure information for the cohort was limited to CMV serostatus. According to the authors, the approach could potentially be generalized to other disease states and immunological phenotypes. A later genetic analysis reported fewer N-insertions in productive TCRs among donors in an Asian-associated ancestry cluster than the approximately 700-donor mean.

The CDR1 and CDR2 encoded by the germline V gene (reference sequence) are LNHDA and SQIVND. The CDR3, from cysteine to phenylalanine, totals 14 residues. Only the CDR3 DNA is retained, 42 bases long and in frame from the first base. The germline V and J ends show losses of 11 bases and 7 bases respectively, and no gene match explains 12 bases of the junction. The receptor library was made with the immunoSEQ multiplex PCR assay. For the multiplex PCR, a mixture combining 60 forward primers for TCR Vbeta segments and 13 reverse primers for TCR Jbeta segments was used. The CDR3 region of rearranged TCR beta genes was amplified from genomic DNA with a multiplex PCR assay. The Illumina HiSeq System was used to sequence the amplified TCR beta libraries as 87-base-pair reads. On the authors' methods: A later analysis tallied roughly 76 million unique TCR beta chains across the 666 repertoires, and approximately 12 million of those chains were shared by two or more donors. Raw reads were error-corrected and collapsed into unique sequences by a nearest-neighbor algorithm in which closely related sequences were merged to remove PCR and sequencing errors. Alignment of CDR3 sequences to IMGT reference sequences was used to assign V, D and J gene segments. For a sequence to be retained, a match of at least six nucleotides was required to both a V gene segment and a J gene segment. Rearrangements were called productive when the CDR3 lacked stop codons and stayed in frame with V and J; all others were non-productive. Following IMGT convention, CDR3 was defined as the stretch from the second conserved V-encoded cysteine to the conserved J-encoded phenylalanine. Sequences without an unambiguous match to a single V gene segment were excluded from the earlier analysis of about 600 of the donors. An earlier analysis of a few hundred of the donors classified V segments as functional when productive rearrangements were above 56.7% and as segregating when the standard deviation between donors was above 5%. To diagnose cytomegalovirus status from the catalog of TCR beta chain sequences, a statistical classification framework was built. A later analysis assigned V and J genes by comparing TCR nucleotide sequences with IMGT/GENE-DB human TR gene sequences. Using the TCRdist pipeline, a later analysis assigned CDR3 sequences along with most-parsimonious VDJ recombination scenarios. In a later analysis, each TCR beta chain was defined by its CDR3 amino acid sequence together with its V-gene family, and reads without a unique V-gene family were excluded. In a later analysis, around 600 highly shared, low-generation-probability nucleotide sequences were removed to address suspected cross-contamination and a sequencing artifact. In a later analysis, a clonal expansion index was calculated for each public chain from normalized within-repertoire ranks of inferred template counts. In a later analysis, generation probabilities were computed using a VDJ recombination model fitted to out-of-frame rearrangements, and the results were checked against IGoR. In a later analysis, TCR-TCR, TCR-HLA and TCR-CMV co-occurrence was scored with hypergeometric tests, and a repertoire-size bias correction was applied to TCR pairs. A later analysis estimated false discovery rates by permuting HLA or CMV assignments 20 times. A later analysis grouped co-occurring TCRs with DBSCAN, adding TCRdist sequence similarity when clustering within HLA-allele-positive subsets. Co-occurrence clustering excluded repertoires with fewer than 30,000 or more than 120,000 public chains, plus five with anomalous nucleotide sharing. Sourced from immuneACCESS, this table was stored by TCRdb with only in-frame sequences that have V and J called. A share of the clones is absent; for the studies checked, an unresolved V gene accounts for under half, and the remainder has no known explanation. V and J calls and clone size are copied from that table; D and trimming were computed from the DNA. The table for this sample lists about 120,000 clones; about 83% of them were counted only once. About 3% of the sample lies in the top ten.

With respect to this clone: Its antigen is currently not known. No base quality values were provided; no much bigger clone lies one nucleotide off.

In total, around 600 healthy bone marrow donors made up the cohort. At the time of sampling, every cohort member was nominally healthy, though immune exposures that went unrecorded were likely present. The donor was CMV seropositive and was included in the group of 250 to 300 seropositive cohort members. A peripheral blood sample was provided by each donor, and peripheral blood mononuclear cells were used for TCR beta sequencing. The Qiagen DNeasy Blood Extraction Kit was used to extract genomic DNA from the blood cell samples. The source is a woman in her forties in good health and CMV-seropositive. The sample taken for sequencing was PBMCs. The chain couples TRBV19 to TRBJ2-1; 9 bases in the middle match TRBD2. The base sequence is TGTGCCGCCCAAGGCAGCGGGAGGCAGAATGAGCAGTTCTTC. Its coded protein is CAAQGSGRQNEQFF.